The present entry profiles one TCR beta chain with its context. No antigen is known for it. This sample was included in a study of cytomegalovirus exposure and HLA in healthy donors. Whole-study results and caveats: Listed as cytomegalovirus-associated were 164 TCR beta chains. Fewer N-insertions (relative to the roughly 610-donor mean) were reportedly seen in an Asian-associated ancestry cluster in a later analysis.

The primer mix had 60 Vbeta and 13 Jbeta primers. Only in-frame clones appear in the TCRdb table, and some are missing; sequencing was by immunoSEQ multiplex PCR. The data contain around 250,000 clones, approximately 80% of them singletons. Looked up from germline, CDR1 is MNHEY and CDR2 is SMNVEV (reference sequence). Germline trimming cut 3 bases from V and 4 bases from J; bases unmatched to any gene: 8. The CDR3 is 15 amino acids. This receptor was identified in a woman aged 60-75 years in good health and CMV-seropositive. The chain uses TRBV27 and TRBJ2-7; TRBD1 matches 8 bases. Sequenced sample: PBMCs. CDR3: CASSFTTGGAYEQYF. CDR3 nucleotide sequence: TGTGCCAGCAGTTTCACTACAGGGGGAGCGTACGAGCAGTACTTC.